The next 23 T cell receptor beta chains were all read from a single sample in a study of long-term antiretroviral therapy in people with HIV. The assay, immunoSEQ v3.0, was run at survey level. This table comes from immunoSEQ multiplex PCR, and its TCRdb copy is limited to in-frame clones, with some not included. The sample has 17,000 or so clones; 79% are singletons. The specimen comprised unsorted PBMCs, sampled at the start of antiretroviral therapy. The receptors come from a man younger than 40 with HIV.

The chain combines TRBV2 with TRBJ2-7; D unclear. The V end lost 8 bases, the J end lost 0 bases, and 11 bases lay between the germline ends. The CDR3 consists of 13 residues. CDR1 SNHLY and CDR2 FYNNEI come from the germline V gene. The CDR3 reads CASRVVLSYEQYF. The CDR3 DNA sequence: TGTGCCAGCCGGGTCGTTCTCTCCTACGAGCAGTACTTC. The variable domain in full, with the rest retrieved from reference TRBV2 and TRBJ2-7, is EPEVTQTPSHQVTQMGQEVILRCVPISNHLYFYWYRQILGQKVEFLVSFYNNEISEKSEIFDDQFSVERPDGSNFTLKIRSTKLEDSAMYFCASRVVLSYEQYFGPGTRLTVT.

This CDR3 is CASSISNGLNTEAFF. The CDR3 bases are TGTGCCAGTAGTATCTCGAACGGACTGAACACTGAAGCTTTCTTT. The rearrangement joins TRBV19 to TRBJ1-1, with D hard to call. Germline V lookup: CDR1 LNHDA, CDR2 SQIVND (reference sequence). The CDR3 is 15 amino acids. Trimming stripped 3 bases from V and 0 bases from J, with 11 bases between. The full variable domain, with the rest looked up from reference TRBV19 and TRBJ1-1, is DGGITQSPKYLFRKEGQNVTLSCEQNLNHDAMYWYRQDPGQGLRLIYYSQIVNDFQKGDIAEGYSVSREKKESFPLTVTSAQKNPTAFYLCASSISNGLNTEAFFGQGTRLTVV.

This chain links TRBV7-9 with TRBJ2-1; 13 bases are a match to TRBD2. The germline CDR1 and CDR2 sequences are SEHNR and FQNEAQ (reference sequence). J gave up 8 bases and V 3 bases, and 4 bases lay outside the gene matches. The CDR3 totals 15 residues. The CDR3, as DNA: TGTGCCAGCAGCTTTACTAGCGGGGGGGCACATGAGCAGTTCTTC. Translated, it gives CASSFTSGGAHEQFF.

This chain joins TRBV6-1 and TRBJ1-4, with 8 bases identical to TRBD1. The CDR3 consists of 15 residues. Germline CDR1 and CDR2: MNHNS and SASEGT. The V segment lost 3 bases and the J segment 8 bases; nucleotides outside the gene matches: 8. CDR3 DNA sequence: TGTGCCAGCAGTGACAGGGGGCGGGGTAGGGAAAAACTGTTTTTT. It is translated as CASSDRGRGREKLFF.

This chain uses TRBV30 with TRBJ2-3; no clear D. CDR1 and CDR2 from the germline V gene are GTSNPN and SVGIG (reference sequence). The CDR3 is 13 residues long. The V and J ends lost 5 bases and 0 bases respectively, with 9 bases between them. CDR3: CAWDFPSTDTQYF. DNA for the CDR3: TGTGCCTGGGACTTCCCTAGCACAGATACGCAGTATTTT.

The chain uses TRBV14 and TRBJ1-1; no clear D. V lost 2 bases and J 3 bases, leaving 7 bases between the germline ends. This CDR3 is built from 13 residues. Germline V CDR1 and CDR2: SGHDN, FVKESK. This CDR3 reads CASSQSHYTEAFF. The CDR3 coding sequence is TGTGCCAGCAGCCAATCTCACTACACTGAAGCTTTCTTT. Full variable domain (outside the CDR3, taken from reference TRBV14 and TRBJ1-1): EAGVTQFPSHSVIEKGQTVTLRCDPISGHDNLYWYRRVMGKEIKFLLHFVKESKQDESGMPNNRFLAERTGGTYSTLKVQPAELEDSGVYFCASSQSHYTEAFFGQGTRLTVV.

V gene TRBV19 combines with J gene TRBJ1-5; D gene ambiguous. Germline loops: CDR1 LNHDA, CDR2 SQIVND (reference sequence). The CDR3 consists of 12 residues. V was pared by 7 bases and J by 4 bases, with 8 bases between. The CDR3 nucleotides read TGTGCCAGTACCTTTGCTAATCAGCCCCAGCATTTT. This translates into CASTFANQPQHF.

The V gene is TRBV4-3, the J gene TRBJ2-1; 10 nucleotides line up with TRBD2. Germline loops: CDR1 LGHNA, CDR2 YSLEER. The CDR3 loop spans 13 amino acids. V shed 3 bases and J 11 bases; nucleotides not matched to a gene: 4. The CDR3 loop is CASSQTSGYKQFF. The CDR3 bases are TGCGCCAGCAGCCAGACTAGCGGGTATAAGCAGTTCTTC.

CDR3 amino acids: CASMTARYGYTF. The CDR3 DNA is TGTGCCAGCATGACAGCTCGGTATGGCTACACCTTC. The V and J genes are TRBV6-1 and TRBJ1-2; perhaps TRBD1 as D (5 bases). The V end was cut by 7 bases, the J end by 5 bases, with 11 bases between. This CDR3 spans 12 amino acids. In germline, CDR1 is MNHNS, CDR2 SASEGT.

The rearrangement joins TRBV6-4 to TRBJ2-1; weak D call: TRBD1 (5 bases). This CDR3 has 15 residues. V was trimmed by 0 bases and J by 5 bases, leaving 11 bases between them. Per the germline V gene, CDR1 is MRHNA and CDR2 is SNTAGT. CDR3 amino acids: CASSDSGVTNNEQFF. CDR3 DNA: TGTGCCAGCAGTGACTCAGGGGTCACCAACAATGAGCAGTTCTTC.

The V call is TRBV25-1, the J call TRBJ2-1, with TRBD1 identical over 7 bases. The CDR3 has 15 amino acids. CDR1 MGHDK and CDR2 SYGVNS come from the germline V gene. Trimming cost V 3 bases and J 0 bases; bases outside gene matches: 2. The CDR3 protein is CASSEPGGSYNEQFF. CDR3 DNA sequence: TGTGCCAGCAGTGAGCCAGGGGGCTCCTACAATGAGCAGTTCTTC. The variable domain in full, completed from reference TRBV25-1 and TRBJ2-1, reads EADIYQTPRYLVIGTGKKITLECSQTMGHDKMYWYQQDPGMELHLIHYSYGVNSTEKGDLSSESTVSRIRTEHFPLTLESARPSHTSQYLCASSEPGGSYNEQFFGPGTRLTVL.

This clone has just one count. CDR3 amino acids: CASSLGQGNEQFF. In DNA form, the CDR3 reads TGTGCCAGCTCACTTGGACAGGGCAATGAGCAGTTCTTC. V is TRBV18 and J is TRBJ2-1; TRBD1 aligns across 8 bases. Germline CDR1 is KGHSH and CDR2 is LQKENI. The CDR3 sequence is 13 residues long. V lost 4 bases and J lost 6; bases outside the gene matches: 2.

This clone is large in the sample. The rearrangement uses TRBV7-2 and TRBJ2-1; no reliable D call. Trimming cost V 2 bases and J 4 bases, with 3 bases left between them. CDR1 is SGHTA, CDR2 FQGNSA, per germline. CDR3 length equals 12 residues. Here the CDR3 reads CASSLLYNEQFF. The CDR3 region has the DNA TGTGCCAGCAGCTTATTGTACAATGAGCAGTTCTTC.

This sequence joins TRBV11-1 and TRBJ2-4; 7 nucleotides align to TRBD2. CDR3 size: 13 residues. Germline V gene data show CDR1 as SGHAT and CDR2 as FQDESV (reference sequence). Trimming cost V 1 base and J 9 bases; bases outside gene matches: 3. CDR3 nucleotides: TGTGCCAGCAGCTTAGTTACGGGGGGCATTCAGTACTTC. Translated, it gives CASSLVTGGIQYF.

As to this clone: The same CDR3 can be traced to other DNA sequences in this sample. As DNA, the CDR3 is TGCGCCAGCAGCCAAGATCTTCGGGGGGGGAATCAGCCCCAGCATTTT. Its translation: CASSQDLRGGNQPQHF. This chain links TRBV4-3 with TRBJ1-5; the D gene is possibly TRBD1 (5 bases). Germline assignment: CDR1 LGHNA and CDR2 YSLEER. The V end was cut by 0 bases, the J end by 4 bases, with 13 bases between. CDR3 length: 16 residues.

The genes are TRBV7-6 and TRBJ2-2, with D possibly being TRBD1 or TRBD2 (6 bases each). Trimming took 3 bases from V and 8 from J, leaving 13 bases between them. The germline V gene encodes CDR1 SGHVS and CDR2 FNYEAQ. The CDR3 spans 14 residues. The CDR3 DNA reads TGTGCCAGCAGCTTTCTAGGGGGGCCTGGGGAGCTGTTTTTT. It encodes CASSFLGGPGELFF. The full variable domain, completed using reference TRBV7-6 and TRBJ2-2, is GAGVSQSPRYKVTKRGQDVALRCDPISGHVSLYWYRQALGQGPEFLTYFNYEAQQDKSGLPNDRFSAERPEGSISTLTIQRTEQRDSAMYRCASSFLGGPGELFFGEGSRLTVL.

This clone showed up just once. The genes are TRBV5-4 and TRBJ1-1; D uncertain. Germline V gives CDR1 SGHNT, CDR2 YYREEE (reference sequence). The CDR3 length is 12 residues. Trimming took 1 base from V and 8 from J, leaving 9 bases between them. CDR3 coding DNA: TGTGCCAGCAGCTTGCTAACGGGGGAAGCTTTCTTT. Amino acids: CASSLLTGEAFF. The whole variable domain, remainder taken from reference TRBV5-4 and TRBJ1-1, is ETGVTQSPTHLIKTRGQQVTLRCSSQSGHNTVSWYQQALGQGPQFIFQYYREEENGRGNFPPRFSGLQFPNYSSELNVNALELDDSALYLCASSLLTGEAFFGQGTRLTVV.

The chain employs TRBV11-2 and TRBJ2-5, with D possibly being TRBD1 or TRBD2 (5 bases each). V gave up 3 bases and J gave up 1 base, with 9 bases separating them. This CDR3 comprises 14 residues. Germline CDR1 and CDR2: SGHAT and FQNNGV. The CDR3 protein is CASSFQRGQETQYF. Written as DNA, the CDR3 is TGTGCCAGCAGCTTTCAGAGGGGCCAAGAGACCCAGTACTTC.

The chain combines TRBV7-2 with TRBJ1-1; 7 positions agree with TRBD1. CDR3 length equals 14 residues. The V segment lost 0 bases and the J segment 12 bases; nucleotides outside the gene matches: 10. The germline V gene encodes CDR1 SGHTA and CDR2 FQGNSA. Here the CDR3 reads CASSLANRNRGTFF. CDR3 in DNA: TGTGCCAGCAGCTTAGCGAATCGGAACAGGGGTACTTTCTTT.

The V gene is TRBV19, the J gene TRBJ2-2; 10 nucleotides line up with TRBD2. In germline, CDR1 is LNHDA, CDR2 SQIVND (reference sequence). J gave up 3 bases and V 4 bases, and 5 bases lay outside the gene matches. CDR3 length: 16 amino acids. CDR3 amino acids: CASSTSGGGYTGELFF. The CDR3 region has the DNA TGTGCCAGTAGTACCAGCGGGGGGGGTTACACCGGGGAGCTGTTTTTT.

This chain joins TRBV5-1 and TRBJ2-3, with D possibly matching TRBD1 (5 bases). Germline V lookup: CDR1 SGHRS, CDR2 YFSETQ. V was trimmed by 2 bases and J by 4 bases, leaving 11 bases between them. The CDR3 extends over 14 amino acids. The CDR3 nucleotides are TGCGCCAGCAGCTTTTGGGGCAGGGCAGATACGCAGTATTTT. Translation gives CASSFWGRADTQYF. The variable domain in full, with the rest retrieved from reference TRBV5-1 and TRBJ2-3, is KAGVTQTPRYLIKTRGQQVTLSCSPISGHRSVSWYQQTPGQGLQFLFEYFSETQRNKGNFPGRFSGRQFSNSRSEMNVSTLELGDSALYLCASSFWGRADTQYFGPGTRLTVL.

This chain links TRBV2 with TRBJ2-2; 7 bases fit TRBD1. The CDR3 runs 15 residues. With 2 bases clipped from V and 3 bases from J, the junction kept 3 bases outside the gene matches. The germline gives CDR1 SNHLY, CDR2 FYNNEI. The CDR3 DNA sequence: TGTGCCAGCAGTGAAACAGGGGTAGACACCGGGGAGCTGTTTTTT. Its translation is CASSETGVDTGELFF.

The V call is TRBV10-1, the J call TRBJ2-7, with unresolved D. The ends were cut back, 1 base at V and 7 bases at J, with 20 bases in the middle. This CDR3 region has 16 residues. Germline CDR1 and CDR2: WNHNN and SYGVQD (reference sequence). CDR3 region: CASSEYYRTGFCEQYF. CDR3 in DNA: TGCGCCAGCAGTGAGTACTATAGGACCGGTTTCTGTGAGCAGTACTTC.